The rows below give T cell receptor beta chains drawn from one sample of a study of cytomegalovirus exposure and HLA in healthy donors. Libraries were prepared by immunoSEQ multiplex PCR; TCRdb keeps only in-frame clonotypes and omits some of them. Of under 70,000 clones listed, about two thirds are singletons. The specimen sequenced was PBMCs. The receptor source for this set is a woman in her 30s in good health and CMV-seronegative. Each CDR3 is given with its conserved first and last residue. The order of the fields is J gene, D gene, clone size, V gene, CDR3 DNA, CDR3 protein. A D gene is named only where the DNA matches it firmly. Only some rows state a clone size, as once, few, many or a class for expanded clones.

TRBJ1-6,.,.,TRBV19,TGTGCCAGTAGTGCCTCCGGGTCATATAATTCACCCCTCCACTTT,CASSASGSYNSPLHF
TRBJ2-3,.,once,TRBV5-4,TGTGCCAGCAGCTTCAGGGTCGGTGCAGATACGCAGTATTTT,CASSFRVGADTQYF
TRBJ1-6,TRBD1,once,TRBV6-5,TGTGCCAGCAGTTTCGGGACAGGGCGTCGTCCACCCCTCCACTTT,CASSFGTGRRPPLHF
TRBJ2-7,TRBD1,few,TRBV6-1,TGTGCCAGCAGTGAAGCGCAGGGGGCTGGATACGAGCAGTACTTC,CASSEAQGAGYEQYF
TRBJ2-3,TRBD2,.,TRBV2,TGTGCCAGCAGCCCTAGCGGGGGGCCCGCTCTGGTGCAGTATTTT,CASSPSGGPALVQYF
TRBJ2-2,TRBD2,.,TRBV19,TGTGCCAGTACCAAGCTACTAGCGGGGGGGCTATCGACCGGGGAGCTGTTTTTT,CASTKLLAGGLSTGELFF
TRBJ2-6,.,few,TRBV18,TGTGCCAGCCAAGGGGATTCTGGGGCCAACGTCCTGACTTTC,CASQGDSGANVLTF
TRBJ1-1,TRBD1,.,TRBV2,TGTGCCAGCAGTGAAGCCGGGACAGGTAGAATGAACACTGAAGCTTTCTTT,CASSEAGTGRMNTEAFF
TRBJ1-2,.,.,TRBV30,TGTGCCTGGAGTGTCGGCCGGGGGACCTATGGCTACACCTTC,CAWSVGRGTYGYTF
TRBJ1-1,.,.,TRBV6-1,TGTGCCAGCAGTTCCACAGGGACACTACAAGCTTTCTTT,CASSSTGTLQAFF
TRBJ1-1,.,few,TRBV7-2,TGTGCCAGCAGCCGAGGCGACACTGAAGCTTTCTTT,CASSRGDTEAFF
TRBJ1-2,TRBD1,.,TRBV18,TGTGCCAGCTCACCCGAGACAGGGGATATCGCCTTC,CASSPETGDIAF
TRBJ2-3,.,.,TRBV7-8,TGTGCCAGCAGCTTAGGGGGGCCGGTAGATACGCAGTATTTT,CASSLGGPVDTQYF
TRBJ2-7,.,.,TRBV2,TGTGCCAGCAGGGACAGCTCGATCTCCTACGAGCAGTACTTC,CASRDSSISYEQYF
TRBJ2-5,.,once,TRBV5-1,TGCGCCAGCAGCACCCGGGACCAAGAGACCCAGTACTTC,CASSTRDQETQYF
TRBJ2-5,.,.,TRBV9,TGTGCCAGCAGCCCCCGCGGGGCAACGATCACAGAGACCCAGTACTTC,CASSPRGATITETQYF
TRBJ2-1,TRBD1,once,TRBV11-3,TGTGCCAGCAGCCGGGACAGCTCCTACAATGAGCAGTTCTTC,CASSRDSSYNEQFF
TRBJ2-4,.,.,TRBV5-3,TGTGCCAGAAGCTTGGCCGGTTTGCTAGCCAAAAACATTCAGTACTTC,CARSLAGLLAKNIQYF
TRBJ1-5,TRBD1,few,TRBV6-6,TGTGCCAGCAGTCTTTACCGGGACAGGGGCAATCAGCCCCAGCATTTT,CASSLYRDRGNQPQHF
TRBJ1-1,TRBD1,.,TRBV7-2,TGTGCCAGCAGCTTAGTCGGACAGGGAAGGATCGCTTTCTTT,CASSLVGQGRIAFF
TRBJ1-2,TRBD1,once,TRBV7-6,TGTGCCAGCAGCGATCCGGACAGGCCTCTCGGGTATGGCTACACCTTC,CASSDPDRPLGYGYTF
TRBJ1-2,.,few,TRBV5-6,TGTGCCAGCAGCTCAGAATTTGGCTACACCTTC,CASSSEFGYTF
TRBJ1-2,.,.,TRBV4-2,TGTGCCAGCAGCTTGGCGGGGGAGGGGTATGGCTACACCTTC,CASSLAGEGYGYTF
TRBJ1-2,.,.,TRBV29-1,TGCAGCGTCGCTGTGGGGGGTGGGGATGGCTACACCTTC,CSVAVGGGDGYTF
TRBJ2-5,.,.,TRBV7-6,TGTGCCAGCAGCCGAGGAGCCCGAGTTCAAGAGACCCAGTACTTC,CASSRGARVQETQYF
TRBJ1-1,.,few,TRBV6-6,TGTGCCAGCAGTTACGGGGCGCGGTCTGAAGCTTTCTTT,CASSYGARSEAFF
TRBJ2-3,TRBD1,once,TRBV5-4,TGTGCCAGCAGCCGAACTGGACAGGGGGCAGATACGCAGTATTTT,CASSRTGQGADTQYF
TRBJ2-5,.,.,TRBV28,TGTGCCAGCAGTGGAGGGAGTCTCCGGGAGACCCAGTACTTC,CASSGGSLRETQYF
TRBJ1-5,TRBD1,few,TRBV6-1,TGTGCCAGCAGATGGACAGGGGATCAGCCCCAGCATTTT,CASRWTGDQPQHF
TRBJ2-1,.,.,TRBV18,TGTGCCAGCTCCTACCAAGGGGTTAGCTCCTACAATGAGCAGTTCTTC,CASSYQGVSSYNEQFF
TRBJ1-5,TRBD1,.,TRBV7-9,TGTGCCAGCAGCGTGGGGACAGGAAGCAATCAGCCCCAGCATTTT,CASSVGTGSNQPQHF
TRBJ2-7,.,.,TRBV5-1,TGCGCCAGCAGCTTGGACAGGCGCTCCTACGAGCAGTACTTC,CASSLDRRSYEQYF
TRBJ2-7,TRBD1,once,TRBV29-1,TGCAGCGTTGGGGACGACAGGGCCGAGCAGTACTTC,CSVGDDRAEQYF
TRBJ2-7,TRBD2,few,TRBV2,TGTGCCAGCAGCCAAGGCGGGGGGGCCTGGTACGAGCAGTACTTC,CASSQGGGAWYEQYF
TRBJ2-5,TRBD1,few,TRBV7-2,TGTGCCAGCAGCTTAGGCCTCGGGACAGGGGGAGTCGGGACCCAGTACTTC,CASSLGLGTGGVGTQYF
TRBJ2-2,.,.,TRBV6-5,TGTGCCTCTAGCCCGAACACCGGGGAGCTGTTTTTT,CASSPNTGELFF